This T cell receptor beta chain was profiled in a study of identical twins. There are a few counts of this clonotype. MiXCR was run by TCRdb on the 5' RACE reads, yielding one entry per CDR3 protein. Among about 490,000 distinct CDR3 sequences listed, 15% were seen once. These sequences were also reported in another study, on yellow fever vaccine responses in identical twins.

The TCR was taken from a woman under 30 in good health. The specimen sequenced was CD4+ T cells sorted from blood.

In nucleotides, the CDR3 is TGTGCCAGCAGTTCCACCCGGTCGGGGGAGAAGGACACTGAAGCTTTCTTT. Residues: CASSSTRSGEKDTEAFF. This chain links TRBV12-3 or TRBV12-4 with TRBJ1-1; TRBD1 is a possible D gene (5 bases). Trimming pared 4 bases from V and 3 bases from J, leaving 21 bases between. This CDR3 is 17 amino acids long.